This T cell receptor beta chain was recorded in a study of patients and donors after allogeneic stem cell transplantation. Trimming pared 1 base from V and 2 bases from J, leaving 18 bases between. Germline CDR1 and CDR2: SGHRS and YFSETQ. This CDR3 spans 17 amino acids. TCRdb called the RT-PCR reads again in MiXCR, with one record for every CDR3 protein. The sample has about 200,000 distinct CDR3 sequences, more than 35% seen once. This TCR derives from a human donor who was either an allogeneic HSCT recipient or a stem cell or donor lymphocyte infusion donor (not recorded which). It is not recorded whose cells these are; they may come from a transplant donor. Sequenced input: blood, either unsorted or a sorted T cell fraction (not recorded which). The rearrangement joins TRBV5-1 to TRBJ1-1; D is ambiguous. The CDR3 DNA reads TGCGCCAGCAGCTTGAGAAGCGGCGGAGCACGAAACACTGAAGCTTTCTTT. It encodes CASSLRSGGARNTEAFF.